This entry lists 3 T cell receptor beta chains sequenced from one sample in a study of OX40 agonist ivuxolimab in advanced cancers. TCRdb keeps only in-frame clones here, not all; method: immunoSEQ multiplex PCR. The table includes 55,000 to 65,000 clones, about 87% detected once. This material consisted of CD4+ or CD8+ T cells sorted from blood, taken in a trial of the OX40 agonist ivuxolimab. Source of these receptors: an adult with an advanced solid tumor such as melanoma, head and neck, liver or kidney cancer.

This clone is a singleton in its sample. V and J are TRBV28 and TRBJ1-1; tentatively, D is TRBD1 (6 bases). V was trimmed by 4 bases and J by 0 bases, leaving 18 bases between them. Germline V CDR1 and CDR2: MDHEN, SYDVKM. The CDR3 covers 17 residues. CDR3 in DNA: TGTGCCAGCAGTTCCGAACAGGGATGGGCCATGAACACTGAAGCTTTCTTT. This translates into CASSSEQGWAMNTEAFF.

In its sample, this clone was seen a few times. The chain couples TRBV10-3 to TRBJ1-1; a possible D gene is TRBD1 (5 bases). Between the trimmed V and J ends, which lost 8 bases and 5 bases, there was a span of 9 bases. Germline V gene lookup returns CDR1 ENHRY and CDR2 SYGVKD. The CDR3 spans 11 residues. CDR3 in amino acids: CAIGGRTEAFF. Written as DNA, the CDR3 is TGTGCCATCGGGGGTAGGACTGAAGCTTTCTTT.

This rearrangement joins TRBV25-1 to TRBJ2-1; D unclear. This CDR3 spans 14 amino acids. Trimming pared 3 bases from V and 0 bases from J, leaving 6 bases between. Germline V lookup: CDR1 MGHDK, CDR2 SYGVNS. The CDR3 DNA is TGTGCCAGCAGTGACCTGAGCTCCTACAATGAGCAGTTCTTC. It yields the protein CASSDLSSYNEQFF.